The 11 T cell receptor beta chains presented below share a single source sample, sequenced in a study of blood T cell repertoires in COVID-19. This table comes from immunoSEQ multiplex PCR, and its TCRdb copy is limited to in-frame clones, with some not included. Of more than 50,000 clones listed, about nine tenths were seen once; the top ten hold 1.5% to 2%. The sequenced sample consisted of peripheral blood. These receptors originate from a human donor in a cohort sampled during active COVID-19.

The J gene is TRBJ2-6, the V gene TRBV7-2, with D perhaps matching TRBD2 (6 bases). CDR3 length equals 15 residues. CDR1 SGHTA and CDR2 FQGNSA come from the germline V gene. V was cut by 3 bases and J by 3 bases, with 9 bases left in between. CDR3 protein: CASSLWRVGANVLTF. Written as DNA, the CDR3 is TGTGCCAGCAGCTTGTGGAGGGTTGGGGCCAACGTCCTGACTTTC.

The rearrangement joins TRBV6-5 to TRBJ2-5; 8 nucleotides align to TRBD2. V was clipped by 5 bases and J by 4 bases; unmatched bases: 6. CDR1 and CDR2 from the germline V gene are MNHEY and SVGAGI. CDR3 length: 14 amino acids. For the CDR3, the DNA is TGTGCCAGCAGTCCCCGCGGGGGGAGAGAGACCCAGTACTTC. This encodes CASSPRGGRETQYF.

The CDR3 loop reads CAINRGATDTQYF. The CDR3 nucleotides read TGTGCCATCAATCGGGGGGCGACAGATACGCAGTATTTT. V usage is TRBV10-3 and J usage is TRBJ2-3, with D possibly being TRBD2 (7 bases). The CDR3 runs to 13 residues. With 7 bases removed from V and 3 bases from J, the gap between germline ends came to 11 bases. Germline CDR1 ENHRY, CDR2 SYGVKD.

V gene TRBV19 combines with J gene TRBJ1-4; D is unclear. CDR1 and CDR2 (germline): LNHDA, SQIVND (reference sequence). The V end lost 6 bases, the J end lost 8 bases, and 19 bases lay between the germline ends. The CDR3 runs 15 residues. In DNA form, the CDR3 reads TGTGCCAGTAGCCCGGGAAACTCCCGTTTGGAAAAACTGTTTTTT. Its protein product is CASSPGNSRLEKLFF. The full variable domain, its missing parts supplied by reference TRBV19 and TRBJ1-4, is DGGITQSPKYLFRKEGQNVTLSCEQNLNHDAMYWYRQDPGQGLRLIYYSQIVNDFQKGDIAEGYSVSREKKESFPLTVTSAQKNPTAFYLCASSPGNSRLEKLFFGSGTQLSVL.

The chain joins TRBV6-5 to TRBJ1-3, with D possibly being TRBD1 (6 bases). V dropped 0 bases and J dropped 0 bases, with 9 bases sitting between them. This CDR3 contains 16 residues. Germline CDR1 is MNHEY and CDR2 is SVGAGI. The CDR3 spells CASSYSRTASGNTIYF. The CDR3 DNA sequence: TGTGCCAGCAGTTACTCGAGGACAGCCTCTGGAAACACCATATATTTT.

The V gene is TRBV4-2, the J gene TRBJ2-4; a weak D match, TRBD2 (5 bases). The CDR3 runs to 14 residues. CDR1 is LGHNA and CDR2 is YNFKEQ in the germline V gene. Between the trimmed V and J ends, which lost 2 bases and 3 bases, there was a span of 8 bases. The CDR3 sequence: CASSQTSGKNIQYF. In DNA, the CDR3 is TGTGCCAGCAGCCAAACTAGTGGCAAAAACATTCAGTACTTC.

The chain is built from TRBV9 and TRBJ1-3, with 9 bases matching TRBD1. With V trimmed by 0 bases and J by 4 bases, 5 bases remained unmatched. Germline V gene lookup returns CDR1 SGDLS and CDR2 YYNGEE. The CDR3 extends over 16 amino acids. The CDR3 sequence is CASSVGGQGDGNTIYF. The CDR3 region has the DNA TGTGCCAGCAGCGTAGGGGGACAGGGCGACGGAAACACCATATATTTT.

This chain's CDR3 is CASSSGQGLGNQPQHF. Here the CDR3 DNA reads TGTGCCAGCAGCTCGGGACAGGGTCTAGGCAATCAGCCCCAGCATTTT. The chain is built from TRBV7-2 and TRBJ1-5; 9 bases are a match to TRBD1. With 4 bases clipped from V and 2 bases from J, the junction kept 6 bases outside the gene matches. Germline lookup yields CDR1 SGHTA and CDR2 FQGNSA. This CDR3 is 16 amino acids long.

The chain carries TRBV7-2 and TRBJ2-7; 10 nucleotides agree with TRBD2. The V and J ends lost 2 bases and 2 bases, in that order; junction bases with no gene match: 3. The germline CDR1 and CDR2 sequences are SGHTA and FQGNSA. CDR3 size: 15 residues. The CDR3 DNA reads TGTGCCAGCAGCTTATCTCTAGCGGGGGCCTACGAGCAGTACTTC. Its translation is CASSLSLAGAYEQYF.

The chain links TRBV6-6 to TRBJ2-7; the match to TRBD2 covers 8 bases. V shed 3 bases and J 2 bases; nucleotides not matched to a gene: 6. The CDR3 totals 15 residues. CDR1 is MNHNY, CDR2 SVGAGI, per germline (reference sequence). The CDR3 region has the DNA TGTGCCAGCAGTTATATTAGCGGGACCACCTACGAGCAGTACTTC. Translation gives CASSYISGTTYEQYF.

V usage is TRBV6-6 and J usage is TRBJ2-1, with TRBD1 matching 9 bases. The CDR3 has 18 amino acids. Germline loops: CDR1 MNHNY, CDR2 SVGAGI (reference sequence). Trimming removed 5 bases from V and 0 bases from J; junction bases left unmatched: 11. CDR3 amino acids: CASSPGTGLGGSYNEQFF. Here the CDR3 DNA reads TGTGCCAGCAGTCCCGGGACAGGGTTAGGGGGCTCCTACAATGAGCAGTTCTTC.